This entry features one T cell receptor (beta chain) sequence. Its specificity is not known. These data belong to a study of long-term antiretroviral therapy in people with HIV. CDR3 length: 17 residues. Trimming cost V 10 bases and J 4 bases, with 28 bases left between them. Looked up from germline, CDR1 is SNHLY and CDR2 is FYNNEI. Findings and caveats of the study: Relative to transplant donor controls, diversity remained lower despite increasing after ART. Relative to control repertoires, HIV repertoires exhibited narrower CDR3 length ranges.

The libraries were made with immunoSEQ v3.0 at survey level. The protocol was immunoSEQ multiplex PCR, while the TCRdb copy is restricted to in-frame clones and leaves out a portion. The sample carries 20,000 to 25,000 clones, roughly three quarters recorded once. Researchers secured at least one pre-ART and at least two post-ART PBMC samples from each donor. The starting material was unsorted PBMCs, obtained 1.1 years before starting antiretroviral therapy. This sequence was found in a woman between 40 and 50 years old with HIV. V gene TRBV2 combines with J gene TRBJ1-1; weak D call: TRBD1 (6 bases). In DNA form, the CDR3 reads TGTGCCATCTCGAGGGGGGACCCACTACAAAGGGGCACTGAAGCTTTCTTT. It codes for CAISRGDPLQRGTEAFF.